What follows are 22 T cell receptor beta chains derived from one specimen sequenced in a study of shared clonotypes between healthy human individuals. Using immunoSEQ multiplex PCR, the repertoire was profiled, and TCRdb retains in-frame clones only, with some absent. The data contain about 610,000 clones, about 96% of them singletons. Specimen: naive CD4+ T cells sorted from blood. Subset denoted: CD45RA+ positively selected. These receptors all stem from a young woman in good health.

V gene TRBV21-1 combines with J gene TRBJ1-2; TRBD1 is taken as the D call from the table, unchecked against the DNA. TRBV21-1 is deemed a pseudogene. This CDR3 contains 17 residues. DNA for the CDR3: TGTGCCAGCCGGTCTGGAAGGGACAGGGTCCCCCTCTATGGCTACACCTTC. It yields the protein CASRSGRDRVPLYGYTF.

CDR3 sequence reads: CASSPPGQPRETQYF. CDR3 bases: TGTGCCAGCAGTCCTCCGGGACAGCCACGGGAGACCCAGTACTTC. The chain recombines TRBV27 with TRBJ2-5; 7 nucleotides agree with TRBD1. Germline CDR1 and CDR2: MNHEY and SMNVEV (reference sequence). The CDR3 runs 15 residues. V lost 5 bases, J lost 5 bases, and 11 bases stayed unmatched.

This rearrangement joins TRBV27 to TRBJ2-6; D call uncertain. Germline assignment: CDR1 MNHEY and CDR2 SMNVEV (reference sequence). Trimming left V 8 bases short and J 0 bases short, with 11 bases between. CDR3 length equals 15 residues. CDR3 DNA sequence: TGTGCCAGCGGCCGAGAGAACTCTGGGGCCAACGTCCTGACTTTC. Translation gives CASGRENSGANVLTF.

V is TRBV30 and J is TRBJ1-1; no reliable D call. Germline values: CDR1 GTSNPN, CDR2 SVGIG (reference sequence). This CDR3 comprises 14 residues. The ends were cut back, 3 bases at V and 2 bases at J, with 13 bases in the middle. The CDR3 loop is CAWSGGPINTEAFF. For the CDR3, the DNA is TGTGCCTGGAGCGGAGGACCGATAAACACTGAAGCTTTCTTT.

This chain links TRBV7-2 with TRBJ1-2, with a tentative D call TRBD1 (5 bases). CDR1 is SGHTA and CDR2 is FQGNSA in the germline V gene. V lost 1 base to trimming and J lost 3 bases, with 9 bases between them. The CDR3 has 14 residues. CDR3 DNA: TGTGCCAGCAGCTTAGACACAGGTGACTATGGCTACACCTTC. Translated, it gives CASSLDTGDYGYTF.

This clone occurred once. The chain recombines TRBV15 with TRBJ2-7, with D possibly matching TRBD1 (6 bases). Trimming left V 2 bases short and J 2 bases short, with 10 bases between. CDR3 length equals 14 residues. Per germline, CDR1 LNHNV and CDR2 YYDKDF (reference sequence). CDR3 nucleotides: TGTGCCACCAGCAGATTTGACAGGCCCTACGAGCAGTACTTC. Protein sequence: CATSRFDRPYEQYF.

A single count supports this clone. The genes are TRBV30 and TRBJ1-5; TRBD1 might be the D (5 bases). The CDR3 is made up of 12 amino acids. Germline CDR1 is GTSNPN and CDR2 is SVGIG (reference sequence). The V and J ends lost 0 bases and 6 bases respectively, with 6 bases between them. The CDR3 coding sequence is TGTGCCTGGAGTGTAGGGGTTCAGCCCCAGCATTTT. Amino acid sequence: CAWSVGVQPQHF.

The chain's CDR3 is CASSLGGPSEAFF. The DNA of the CDR3 is TGTGCCAGCAGCTTAGGGGGACCCTCTGAAGCTTTCTTT. The chain links TRBV11-2 to TRBJ1-1; the D gene is possibly TRBD1 (5 bases). Trimming shortened V by 1 base and J by 6 bases, and 9 bases separated the two germline ends. The CDR3 runs 13 residues. Germline V gene lookup returns CDR1 SGHAT and CDR2 FQNNGV. Full variable domain (rest looked up from reference TRBV11-2 and TRBJ1-1): EAGVAQSPRYKIIEKRQSVAFWCNPISGHATLYWYQQILGQGPKLLIQFQNNGVVDDSQLPKDRFSAERLKGVDSTLKIQPAKLEDSAVYLCASSLGGPSEAFFGQGTRLTVV.

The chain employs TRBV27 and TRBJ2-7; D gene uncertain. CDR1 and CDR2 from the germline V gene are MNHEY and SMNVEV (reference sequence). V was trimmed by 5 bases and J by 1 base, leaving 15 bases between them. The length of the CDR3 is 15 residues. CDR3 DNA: TGTGCCAGCAGTGAATCAGGCGCCGATTCCTACGAGCAGTACTTC. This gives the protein CASSESGADSYEQYF.

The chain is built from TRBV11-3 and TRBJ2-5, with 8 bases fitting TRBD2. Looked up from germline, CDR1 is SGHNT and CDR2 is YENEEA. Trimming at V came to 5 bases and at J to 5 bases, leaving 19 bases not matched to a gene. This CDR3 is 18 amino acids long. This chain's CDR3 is CASSPGVTSVQKRETQYF. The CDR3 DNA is TGTGCCAGCAGCCCCGGTGTGACTAGCGTTCAAAAAAGGGAGACCCAGTACTTC. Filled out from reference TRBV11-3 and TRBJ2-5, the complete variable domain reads EAGVVQSPRYKIIEKKQPVAFWCNPISGHNTLYWYLQNLGQGPELLIRYENEEAVDDSQLPKDRFSAERLKGVDSTLKIQPAELGDSAVYLCASSPGVTSVQKRETQYFGPGTRLLVL.

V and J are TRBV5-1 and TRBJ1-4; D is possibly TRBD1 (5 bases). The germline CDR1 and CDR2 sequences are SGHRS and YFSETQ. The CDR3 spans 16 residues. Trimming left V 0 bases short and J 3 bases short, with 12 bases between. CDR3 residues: CASSLGVDSSNEKLFF. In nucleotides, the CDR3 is TGCGCCAGCAGCTTGGGGGTCGACAGCTCTAATGAAAAACTGTTTTTT.

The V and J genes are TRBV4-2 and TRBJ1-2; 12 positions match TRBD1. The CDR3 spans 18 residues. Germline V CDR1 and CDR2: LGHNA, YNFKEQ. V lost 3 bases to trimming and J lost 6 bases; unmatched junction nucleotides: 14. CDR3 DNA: TGTGCCAGCAGCCATAGCACCGGGACAGGGGGCGCGTTCCATGGCTACACCTTC. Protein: CASSHSTGTGGAFHGYTF.

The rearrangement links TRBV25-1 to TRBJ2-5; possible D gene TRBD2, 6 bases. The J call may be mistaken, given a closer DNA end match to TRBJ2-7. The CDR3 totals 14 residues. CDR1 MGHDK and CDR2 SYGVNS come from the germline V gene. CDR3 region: CASTKSGPLNEQYF. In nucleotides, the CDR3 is TGTGCCAGCACCAAGAGCGGGCCCCTGAACGAGCAGTACTTC.

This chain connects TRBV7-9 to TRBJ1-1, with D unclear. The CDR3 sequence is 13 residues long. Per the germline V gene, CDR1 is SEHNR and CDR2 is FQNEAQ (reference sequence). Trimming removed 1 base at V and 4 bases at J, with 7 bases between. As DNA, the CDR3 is TGTGCCAGCAGCTTAGGGCTCCTCACTGAAGCTTTCTTT. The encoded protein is CASSLGLLTEAFF.

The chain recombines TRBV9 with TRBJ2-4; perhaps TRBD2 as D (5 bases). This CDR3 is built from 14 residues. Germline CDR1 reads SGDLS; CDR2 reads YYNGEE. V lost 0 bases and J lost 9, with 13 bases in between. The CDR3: CASSVGGAELIQYF. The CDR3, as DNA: TGTGCCAGCAGCGTAGGGGGAGCGGAACTCATTCAGTACTTC.

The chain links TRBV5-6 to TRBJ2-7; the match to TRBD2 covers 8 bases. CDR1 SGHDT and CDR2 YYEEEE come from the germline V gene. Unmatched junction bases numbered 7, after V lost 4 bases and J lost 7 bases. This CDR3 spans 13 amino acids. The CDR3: CASSPSGPWEQYF. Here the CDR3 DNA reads TGTGCCAGCAGCCCTAGCGGGCCCTGGGAGCAGTACTTC.

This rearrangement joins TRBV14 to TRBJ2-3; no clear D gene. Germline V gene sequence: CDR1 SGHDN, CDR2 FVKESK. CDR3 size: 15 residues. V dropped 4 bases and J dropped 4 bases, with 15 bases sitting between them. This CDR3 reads CASSPRWVGADTQYF. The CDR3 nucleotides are TGTGCCAGCAGCCCCCGTTGGGTCGGAGCAGATACGCAGTATTTT. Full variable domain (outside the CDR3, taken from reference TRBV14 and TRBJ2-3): EAGVTQFPSHSVIEKGQTVTLRCDPISGHDNLYWYRRVMGKEIKFLLHFVKESKQDESGMPNNRFLAERTGGTYSTLKVQPAELEDSGVYFCASSPRWVGADTQYFGPGTRLTVL.

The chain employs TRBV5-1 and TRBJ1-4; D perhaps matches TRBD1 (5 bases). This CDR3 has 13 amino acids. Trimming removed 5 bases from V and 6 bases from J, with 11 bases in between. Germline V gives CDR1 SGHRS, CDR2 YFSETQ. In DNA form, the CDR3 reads TGCGCCAGCAGGGGGACCCCGGATGAAAAACTGTTTTTT. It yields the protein CASRGTPDEKLFF.

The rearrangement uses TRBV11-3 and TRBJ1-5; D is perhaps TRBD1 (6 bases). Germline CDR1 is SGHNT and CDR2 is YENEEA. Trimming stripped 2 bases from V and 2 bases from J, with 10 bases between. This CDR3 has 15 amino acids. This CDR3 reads CASSLNREGNQPQHF. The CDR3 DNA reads TGTGCCAGCAGCTTAAACAGGGAGGGCAATCAGCCCCAGCATTTT.

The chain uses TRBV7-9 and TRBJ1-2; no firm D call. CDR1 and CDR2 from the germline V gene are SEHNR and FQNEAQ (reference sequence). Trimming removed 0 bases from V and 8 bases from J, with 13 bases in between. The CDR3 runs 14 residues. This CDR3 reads CASSLASKEWGYTF. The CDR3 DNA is TGTGCCAGCAGCTTAGCTTCCAAAGAATGGGGCTACACCTTC.

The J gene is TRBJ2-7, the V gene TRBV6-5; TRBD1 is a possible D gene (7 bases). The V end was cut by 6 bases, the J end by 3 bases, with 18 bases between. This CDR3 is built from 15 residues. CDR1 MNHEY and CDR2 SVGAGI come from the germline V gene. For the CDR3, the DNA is TGTGCCAGCAGATTCCAGGGGGGCAGCGGCTACGAGCAGTACTTC. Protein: CASRFQGGSGYEQYF.

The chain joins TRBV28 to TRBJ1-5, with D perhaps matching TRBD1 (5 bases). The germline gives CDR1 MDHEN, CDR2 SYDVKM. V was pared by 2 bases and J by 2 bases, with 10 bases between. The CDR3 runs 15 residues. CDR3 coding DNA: TGTGCCAGCAGTTTAACCGGGGCCGGCAATCAGCCCCAGCATTTT. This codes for CASSLTGAGNQPQHF.